The 32 T cell receptor beta chains reported below all come from one sample, sequenced in a study of control samples from healthy donors and cancer patients. Only in-frame clones appear in the TCRdb table, and some are missing; sequencing was by immunoSEQ multiplex PCR. This sample yields about 89,000 clones, of which around nine tenths are seen a single time; around 20% belongs to the top ten. The sample was blood. The receptors were sampled from a man aged 30-40 years in good health.

This chain joins TRBV11-2 and TRBJ1-6, with 7 bases matching TRBD1. CDR1 is SGHAT and CDR2 is FQNNGV in the germline V gene. CDR3 length equals 16 residues. Trimming cost V 0 bases and J 4 bases; bases outside gene matches: 3. This CDR3 is CASSLDLGQYNSPLHF. Here the CDR3 DNA reads TGTGCCAGCAGCTTAGATTTGGGACAGTATAATTCACCCCTCCACTTT. Full variable domain (rest looked up from reference TRBV11-2 and TRBJ1-6): EAGVAQSPRYKIIEKRQSVAFWCNPISGHATLYWYQQILGQGPKLLIQFQNNGVVDDSQLPKDRFSAERLKGVDSTLKIQPAKLEDSAVYLCASSLDLGQYNSPLHFGNGTRLTVT.

V and J are TRBV7-8 and TRBJ1-3; a possible D gene is TRBD1 (5 bases). This CDR3 region has 15 residues. Trimming removed 5 bases from V and 4 bases from J, with 15 bases in between. Germline loops: CDR1 SGHVS, CDR2 FQNEAQ. The CDR3 region is CASSPRQHVGNTIYF. The CDR3, as DNA: TGTGCCAGCAGCCCAAGACAGCACGTAGGAAACACCATATATTTT.

The chain employs TRBV18 and TRBJ2-1, with D perhaps given as TRBD1 or TRBD2 (5 bases each). V was clipped by 6 bases and J by 6 bases, with 18 bases between them. CDR1 KGHSH and CDR2 LQKENI come from the germline V gene. The CDR3 extends over 15 amino acids. CDR3 region: CASSPTGAGRNEQFF. The CDR3 DNA sequence: TGTGCCAGCTCCCCCACCGGGGCCGGGCGCAATGAGCAGTTCTTC.

V usage is TRBV2 and J usage is TRBJ1-2; D is undetermined. The CDR3 is made up of 12 amino acids. Germline V lookup: CDR1 SNHLY, CDR2 FYNNEI. Trimming stripped 11 bases from V and 10 bases from J, with 20 bases between. As DNA, the CDR3 is TGTGCCGCCCACCGGGCACCTTCGTCCTACACCTTC. It yields the protein CAAHRAPSSYTF.

This chain uses TRBV6-5 with TRBJ1-1; tentatively, D is TRBD1 (5 bases). The CDR3 extends over 13 amino acids. The V and J ends lost 7 bases and 4 bases respectively, with 13 bases between them. Germline V gene lookup returns CDR1 MNHEY and CDR2 SVGAGI. The CDR3 spells CASKSPGPTEAFF. For the CDR3, the DNA is TGTGCCAGCAAATCACCAGGGCCCACTGAAGCTTTCTTT.

This rearrangement joins TRBV4-2 to TRBJ2-2; D gene ambiguous. Germline CDR1 LGHNA, CDR2 YNFKEQ. V shed 1 base and J shed 5 bases, with 11 bases lying between them. The CDR3 is made up of 15 amino acids. CDR3 nucleotides: TGTGCCAGCAGCCAAGGTAGTAGGTGGACCGGGGAGCTGTTTTTT. Amino acids: CASSQGSRWTGELFF.

The chain is built from TRBV10-1 and TRBJ2-2; 8 bases map to TRBD1. The CDR3 length is 17 residues. The germline V gene encodes CDR1 WNHNN and CDR2 SYGVQD (reference sequence). After removal of 4 bases from V and 1 base from J, the junction contained 8 bases not matched to a gene. CDR3 in amino acids: CASSGSRGTGNTGELFF. Here the CDR3 DNA reads TGCGCCAGCAGTGGATCACGAGGGACAGGGAACACCGGGGAGCTGTTTTTT.

The chain couples TRBV5-1 to TRBJ1-2, with D perhaps TRBD1 (6 bases). The CDR3 covers 13 residues. Germline V gene data show CDR1 as SGHRS and CDR2 as YFSETQ. V lost 3 bases, J lost 2 bases, and 8 bases lay in between. CDR3 region: CASSSGQNYGYTF. The CDR3 DNA reads as TGCGCCAGCAGCTCCGGACAGAACTATGGCTACACCTTC.

The chain recombines TRBV11-2 with TRBJ1-2; 11 positions match TRBD1. Germline V CDR1 and CDR2: SGHAT, FQNNGV. The CDR3 length is 14 residues. Trimming took 6 bases from V and 7 from J; bases not matched to a gene: 7. In DNA form, the CDR3 reads TGTGCCAGCAGTTTCGGACAGGGGGCAGGTGGCTACACCTTC. Residues: CASSFGQGAGGYTF. The full variable domain, completed using reference TRBV11-2 and TRBJ1-2, is EAGVAQSPRYKIIEKRQSVAFWCNPISGHATLYWYQQILGQGPKLLIQFQNNGVVDDSQLPKDRFSAERLKGVDSTLKIQPAKLEDSAVYLCASSFGQGAGGYTFGSGTRLTVV.

This rearrangement joins TRBV25-1 to TRBJ2-3, with D possibly being TRBD2 (6 bases). V lost 4 bases and J lost 2, with 16 bases in between. The CDR3 runs to 16 residues. Per germline, CDR1 MGHDK and CDR2 SYGVNS. CDR3 bases: TGTGCCAGCAGTGCCCCCCGGGACTCAGACACAGATACGCAGTATTTT. Translating gives CASSAPRDSDTDTQYF.

The chain combines TRBV4-1 with TRBJ1-3, with TRBD1 matching over 8 bases. The CDR3 covers 16 residues. The J segment lost 2 bases and the V segment lost 0 bases, leaving 3 bases of the junction unmatched. Germline V gives CDR1 MGHRA, CDR2 YSYEKL. In DNA form, the CDR3 reads TGCGCCAGCAGCCAAGATCTCAGGGGGCCTGGAAACACCATATATTTT. Translating it yields CASSQDLRGPGNTIYF.

This clone was counted only a few times. The rearrangement links TRBV24-1 to TRBJ2-1; 11 bases line up with TRBD2. This CDR3 has 13 amino acids. With V trimmed by 8 bases and J by 4 bases, 0 bases remained unmatched. Germline CDR1 is KGHDR and CDR2 is SFDVKD. The DNA of the CDR3 is TGTGCCACCACTAGCGGGGGGTACAATGAGCAGTTCTTC. Translation: CATTSGGYNEQFF.

CDR3 in DNA: TGTGCCACCAGTGACCATCCCGGGGAGCTGTTTTTT. This sequence encodes CATSDHPGELFF. The chain has TRBV24-1 and TRBJ2-2; D is ambiguous. V dropped 4 bases and J dropped 6 bases, with 5 bases sitting between them. CDR3 length: 12 amino acids. Germline-derived CDR1 and CDR2 are KGHDR and SFDVKD.

V is TRBV4-1 and J is TRBJ1-6; TRBD1 matches at 9 bases. The V and J ends lost 1 base and 9 bases, in that order; junction bases with no gene match: 4. The CDR3 runs to 15 residues. The V gene's germline CDR1 is MGHRA and CDR2 YSYEKL. The CDR3 DNA is TGCGCCAGCAGCCAAGTGGGACAGGGCAGTTCACCCCTCCACTTT. Translation: CASSQVGQGSSPLHF.

Here the CDR3 reads CASSLEGQDRARETQYF. CDR3 DNA sequence: TGCGCCAGCAGCTTGGAGGGTCAGGACAGGGCCCGAGAGACCCAGTACTTC. The V and J genes are TRBV5-1 and TRBJ2-5; 8 bases match TRBD1. V lost 0 bases and J lost 4; bases outside the gene matches: 11. There are 17 residues in the CDR3. Germline lookup yields CDR1 SGHRS and CDR2 YFSETQ.

This clone has only one observation. The chain recombines TRBV3-1 (or the pseudogene TRBV3-2) with TRBJ2-2, with D possibly being TRBD1 (6 bases). CDR1 is LGHDT, CDR2 YNNKEL, per germline (reference sequence). This CDR3 has 16 amino acids. V lost 3 bases and J 2 bases, leaving 13 bases between the germline ends. In DNA form, the CDR3 reads TGTGCCAGCAGCCAGGGGGCAGGAGCAAACACCGGGGAGCTGTTTTTT. Its protein product is CASSQGAGANTGELFF.

This sequence joins TRBV19 and TRBJ1-2; unclear D gene. Trimming stripped 3 bases from V and 4 bases from J, with 12 bases between. This CDR3 is 14 amino acids long. Germline V gives CDR1 LNHDA, CDR2 SQIVND (reference sequence). CDR3 DNA: TGTGCCAGTAGTATCGACTCGAAGCTCTATGGCTACACCTTC. Amino acids: CASSIDSKLYGYTF.

This chain links TRBV4-2 with TRBJ2-3, with D perhaps TRBD1 (6 bases). CDR1 is LGHNA and CDR2 is YNFKEQ in the germline V gene. The V end lost 3 bases, the J end lost 2 bases, and 15 bases lay between the germline ends. The CDR3 spans 16 residues. The CDR3 loop is CASSQDTGLSTDTQYF. The CDR3 DNA sequence: TGTGCCAGCAGCCAGGACACAGGGCTTTCCACAGATACGCAGTATTTT.

The chain's CDR3 is CSVQGMGADTQYF. In DNA form, the CDR3 reads TGCAGCGTTCAAGGGATGGGAGCAGATACGCAGTATTTT. The genes are TRBV29-1 and TRBJ2-3; perhaps TRBD2 as D (5 bases). With 5 bases removed from V and 4 bases from J, the gap between germline ends came to 13 bases. This CDR3 has 13 amino acids. Germline CDR1 SQVTM, CDR2 ANQGSEA.

The chain employs TRBV27 and TRBJ1-1; D not resolved. Between the trimmed V and J ends, which lost 0 bases and 5 bases, there was a span of 16 bases. The CDR3 has 16 residues. Germline V CDR1 and CDR2: MNHEY, SMNVEV (reference sequence). CDR3 DNA: TGTGCCAGCAGTTTATCGGCACAGTCGGTGGGGACTGAAGCTTTCTTT. Protein sequence: CASSLSAQSVGTEAFF.

This chain joins TRBV2 and TRBJ2-7; D is possibly TRBD2 (7 bases). Germline loops: CDR1 SNHLY, CDR2 FYNNEI. This CDR3 contains 13 residues. V was cut by 7 bases and J by 4 bases, with 14 bases left in between. The CDR3 spells CASTLRGGYEQYF. The CDR3 DNA follows: TGTGCCAGCACCCTAAGGGGGGGGTACGAGCAGTACTTC. Full variable domain (rest looked up from reference TRBV2 and TRBJ2-7): EPEVTQTPSHQVTQMGQEVILRCVPISNHLYFYWYRQILGQKVEFLVSFYNNEISEKSEIFDDQFSVERPDGSNFTLKIRSTKLEDSAMYFCASTLRGGYEQYFGPGTRLTVT.

The CDR3 region is CASSFGQTYGYTF. In DNA, the CDR3 is TGTGCCAGCAGTTTCGGGCAGACCTATGGCTACACCTTC. This chain links TRBV27 with TRBJ1-2, with unresolved D. CDR3 size: 13 residues. The V end was cut by 3 bases, the J end by 4 bases, with 9 bases between. Germline-derived CDR1 and CDR2 are MNHEY and SMNVEV (reference sequence).

J is TRBJ2-5 and V is TRBV5-6, with D possibly TRBD2 on 5 matching bases. In germline, CDR1 is SGHDT, CDR2 YYEEEE. The V end lost 0 bases, the J end lost 3 bases, and 12 bases lay between the germline ends. The CDR3 totals 15 residues. For the CDR3, the DNA is TGTGCCAGCAGCTTGGATGGCCCTAGCAAAGAGACCCAGTACTTC. It translates to CASSLDGPSKETQYF.

This clone was found a few times. The chain has TRBV24-1 and TRBJ2-1; D remains unclear. The germline CDR1 and CDR2 sequences are KGHDR and SFDVKD. This CDR3 contains 14 residues. The V end was cut by 0 bases, the J end by 5 bases, with 7 bases between. CDR3 protein: CATSDLYGDNEQFF. The CDR3 DNA is TGTGCCACCAGTGATTTGTATGGTGACAATGAGCAGTTCTTC.

This clone was detected only once. This chain connects TRBV7-9 to TRBJ1-1; D might be TRBD1 (5 bases). CDR1 is SEHNR and CDR2 is FQNEAQ in the germline V gene (reference sequence). The CDR3 consists of 14 residues. Deletions cut 4 bases from V and 0 bases from J, with 9 bases between. CDR3 region: CASSSDSMNTEAFF. CDR3 DNA sequence: TGTGCCAGCAGCTCAGACAGCATGAACACTGAAGCTTTCTTT.

The chain couples TRBV11-3 to TRBJ1-1; D gene ambiguous. V was trimmed by 5 bases and J by 2 bases, leaving 9 bases between them. Per germline, CDR1 SGHNT and CDR2 YENEEA. CDR3 length: 13 amino acids. The DNA of the CDR3 is TGTGCCAGCAGCCTCCAGGAAAACACTGAAGCTTTCTTT. The encoded protein is CASSLQENTEAFF.

This clone was counted between two and nine times. V usage is TRBV24-1 and J usage is TRBJ2-1; no firm D call. The CDR3 runs to 11 residues. Trimming removed 6 bases at V and 6 bases at J, with 5 bases between. CDR1 and CDR2 from the germline V gene are KGHDR and SFDVKD. DNA of the CDR3: TGTGCCACCAGTTTCCGCAATGAGCAGTTCTTC. This sequence encodes CATSFRNEQFF.

This clone was detected only once. This rearrangement joins TRBV7-2 to TRBJ2-1; 7 nucleotides match TRBD2. Germline lookup yields CDR1 SGHTA and CDR2 FQGNSA. J was trimmed by 4 bases and V by 0 bases; bases with no gene match: 6. CDR3 size: 16 residues. CDR3 nucleotides: TGTGCCAGCAGCTTAGCCTCTAGCGGCCTATACAATGAGCAGTTCTTC. This codes for CASSLASSGLYNEQFF. Full variable domain (missing parts from reference TRBV7-2 and TRBJ2-1): GAGVSQSPSNKVTEKGKDVELRCDPISGHTALYWYRQSLGQGLEFLIYFQGNSAPDKSGLPSDRFSAERTGGSVSTLTIQRTQQEDSAVYLCASSLASSGLYNEQFFGPGTRLTVL.

The sample holds a few counts of this clone. The rearrangement links TRBV18 to TRBJ1-5, with a tentative D call TRBD1 (6 bases). Germline CDR1 is KGHSH and CDR2 is LQKENI. This CDR3 region has 13 residues. Trimming took off 4 bases at V and 5 bases at J, with 9 bases between the two ends. The CDR3 region is CASSRGRDQPQHF. In nucleotides, the CDR3 is TGTGCCAGCTCACGGGGGCGCGATCAGCCCCAGCATTTT.

The V call is TRBV5-5, the J call TRBJ2-2; 12 bases fit TRBD1. This CDR3 has 16 amino acids. Germline-derived CDR1 and CDR2 are SGHKS and YYEKEE (reference sequence). V gave up 2 bases and J gave up 8 bases; unmatched junction bases: 7. CDR3 sequence: CASSLAGQGANGELFF. CDR3 DNA sequence: TGTGCCAGCAGCTTAGCGGGACAGGGGGCTAATGGGGAGCTGTTTTTT.

The chain combines TRBV2 with TRBJ2-1; 12 bases are a match to TRBD2. The J segment lost 3 bases and the V segment lost 7 bases, leaving 1 base of the junction unmatched. Germline assignment: CDR1 SNHLY and CDR2 FYNNEI. The CDR3 is 14 amino acids. The CDR3 region is CASTSGGVYNEQFF. The CDR3 DNA reads TGTGCCAGCACTAGCGGGGGGGTCTACAATGAGCAGTTCTTC.

Details on this clone: A read error may account for a junction end that differs from germline. The chain has TRBV2 and TRBJ1-1; D call uncertain. Germline V gene sequence: CDR1 SNHLY, CDR2 FYNNEI. The CDR3 extends over 8 amino acids. The CDR3 nucleotides are TGTGCCAGCACTGAAGCTTTCTTT. Translation: CASTEAFF.